The rows below give T cell receptor beta chains drawn from one sample of a study of T cells in Graves' hyperthyroidism and ophthalmopathy. TCRdb redid the calling of the multiplex PCR reads with MiXCR, one entry per CDR3 protein. The sample has 460,000 or so distinct CDR3 sequences; 13% to 15% are singletons. The sequencing input was blood. The receptors come from a woman between 18 and 29 years old with Graves' hyperthyroidism. CDR3s include the opening cysteine and the closing phenylalanine or tryptophan. Fields, in order: clone size, D gene, J gene, V gene, CDR3 protein, CDR3 DNA. A D gene is named only where the DNA matches it firmly. The size of a clone is reported for some rows only, either as once, few or many, or as a class for expanded clones.

clone_size: few; d_call: NA; j_call: TRBJ2-5; v_call: TRBV20-1; cdr3_aa: CSAELARLYQETQYF; cdr3_nt: TGCAGTGCGGAGCTAGCGCGTTTGTACCAAGAGACCCAGTACTTC
clone_size: many; d_call: TRBD2; j_call: TRBJ2-1; v_call: TRBV12-5; cdr3_aa: CASGQPPSSGRVRNPEQFF; cdr3_nt: TGTGCTAGTGGACAGCCACCTTCTAGCGGGAGGGTTCGCAATCCTGAGCAGTTCTTC
clone_size: many; d_call: TRBD2; j_call: TRBJ2-1; v_call: TRBV14; cdr3_aa: CASSQERVAGDPWNEQFF; cdr3_nt: TGTGCCAGCAGCCAAGAGAGGGTAGCGGGAGACCCTTGGAATGAGCAGTTCTTC
clone_size: many; d_call: NA; j_call: TRBJ1-1; v_call: TRBV15; cdr3_aa: CATSRDRVSGTEAFF; cdr3_nt: TGTGCCACCAGCAGGGACCGGGTCTCAGGGACTGAAGCTTTCTTT
clone_size: many; d_call: TRBD1; j_call: TRBJ1-6; v_call: TRBV12-3/TRBV12-4; cdr3_aa: CASSLTTGGENSPLHF; cdr3_nt: TGTGCCAGCAGCCTCACGACAGGGGGTGAAAATTCACCCCTCCACTTT
clone_size: few; d_call: NA; j_call: TRBJ2-1; v_call: TRBV3-1; cdr3_aa: CATTGFEGNEQFF; cdr3_nt: TGTGCCACCACAGGGTTTGAGGGCAATGAGCAGTTCTTC
clone_size: few; d_call: NA; j_call: TRBJ2-6; v_call: TRBV3-1; cdr3_aa: CASSQMSGQVLSGANVLTF; cdr3_nt: TGTGCCAGCAGCCAAATGTCGGGGCAGGTTCTCTCTGGGGCCAACGTCCTGACTTTC
clone_size: few; d_call: TRBD2; j_call: TRBJ2-1; v_call: TRBV20-1; cdr3_aa: CSARARLAGEDEQFF; cdr3_nt: TGCAGTGCTAGAGCGAGACTAGCGGGAGAAGATGAGCAGTTCTTC
clone_size: few; d_call: TRBD1; j_call: TRBJ2-1; v_call: TRBV27; cdr3_aa: CASNTGGLLYNEQFF; cdr3_nt: TGTGCCAGCAACACAGGGGGACTTCTCTACAATGAGCAGTTCTTC
clone_size: many; d_call: NA; j_call: TRBJ2-1; v_call: TRBV3-1; cdr3_aa: CASSQWLLEEQFF; cdr3_nt: TGTGCCAGCAGCCAGTGGCTCCTCGAGGAGCAGTTCTTC
clone_size: NA; d_call: NA; j_call: TRBJ1-5; v_call: TRBV29-1; cdr3_aa: CSVWEGFSSNQPQHF; cdr3_nt: TGCAGCGTCTGGGAGGGGTTTTCTAGCAATCAGCCCCAGCATTTT
clone_size: many; d_call: NA; j_call: TRBJ1-1; v_call: TRBV7-9; cdr3_aa: CASSPGQWMNTEAFF; cdr3_nt: TGTGCCAGCAGCCCCGGACAGTGGATGAACACTGAAGCTTTCTTT
clone_size: many; d_call: TRBD1; j_call: TRBJ1-1; v_call: TRBV12-5; cdr3_aa: CASGRTGMNTEAFF; cdr3_nt: TGTGCTAGTGGTCGGACAGGGATGAACACTGAAGCTTTCTTT
clone_size: many; d_call: TRBD2; j_call: TRBJ2-3; v_call: TRBV10-2; cdr3_aa: CASSESRESTDTQYF; cdr3_nt: TGCGCCAGCAGTGAGTCGCGGGAGAGCACAGATACGCAGTATTTT
clone_size: few; d_call: TRBD1; j_call: TRBJ2-4; v_call: TRBV6-1; cdr3_aa: CASSEAGTVKHIQYF; cdr3_nt: TGTGCCAGCAGTGAAGCCGGGACAGTTAAACACATTCAGTACTTC
clone_size: few; d_call: TRBD1; j_call: TRBJ1-3; v_call: TRBV19; cdr3_aa: CASSVWDSSGNTIYF; cdr3_nt: TGTGCCAGTAGTGTCTGGGACAGCTCTGGAAACACCATATATTTT
clone_size: many; d_call: NA; j_call: TRBJ2-5; v_call: TRBV4-1; cdr3_aa: CASSQVGSSETQYF; cdr3_nt: TGCGCCAGCAGCCAAGTCGGTTCGAGCGAGACCCAGTACTTC
clone_size: NA; d_call: TRBD2; j_call: TRBJ2-1; v_call: TRBV7-9; cdr3_aa: CASSSGLAGNYNEQFF; cdr3_nt: TGTGCCAGCAGCTCGGGACTAGCGGGGAACTACAATGAGCAGTTCTTC
clone_size: few; d_call: NA; j_call: TRBJ2-1; v_call: TRBV11-2; cdr3_aa: CASNLDQSSYNEQFF; cdr3_nt: TGTGCCAGCAACTTAGACCAGAGCTCCTACAATGAGCAGTTCTTC
clone_size: many; d_call: NA; j_call: TRBJ1-4; v_call: TRBV7-8; cdr3_aa: CASTSRMALNEKLFF; cdr3_nt: TGTGCCAGCACATCCCGGATGGCCCTTAATGAAAAACTGTTTTTT
clone_size: many; d_call: NA; j_call: TRBJ2-3; v_call: TRBV12-3/TRBV12-4; cdr3_aa: CASSLFGASTDTQYF; cdr3_nt: TGTGCCAGCAGTTTATTTGGTGCTAGCACAGATACGCAGTATTTT